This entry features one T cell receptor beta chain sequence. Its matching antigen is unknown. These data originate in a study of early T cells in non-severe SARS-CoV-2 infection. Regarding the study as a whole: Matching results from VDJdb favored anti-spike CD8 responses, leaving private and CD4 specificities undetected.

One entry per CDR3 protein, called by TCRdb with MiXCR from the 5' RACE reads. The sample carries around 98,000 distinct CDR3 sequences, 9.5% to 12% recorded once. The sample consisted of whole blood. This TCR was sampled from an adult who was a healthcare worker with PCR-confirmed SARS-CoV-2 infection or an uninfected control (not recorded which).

The CDR3 DNA reads TGTGCCAGCAGTTACTTGGGGGGCAAAGACACTGAAGCTTTCTTT. This translates into CASSYLGGKDTEAFF. The chain uses TRBV9 and TRBJ1-1; tentative D call: TRBD1 (6 bases). The germline CDR1 and CDR2 sequences are SGDLS and YYNGEE. Trimming stripped 5 bases from V and 3 bases from J, with 17 bases between. The CDR3 is 15 residues long.